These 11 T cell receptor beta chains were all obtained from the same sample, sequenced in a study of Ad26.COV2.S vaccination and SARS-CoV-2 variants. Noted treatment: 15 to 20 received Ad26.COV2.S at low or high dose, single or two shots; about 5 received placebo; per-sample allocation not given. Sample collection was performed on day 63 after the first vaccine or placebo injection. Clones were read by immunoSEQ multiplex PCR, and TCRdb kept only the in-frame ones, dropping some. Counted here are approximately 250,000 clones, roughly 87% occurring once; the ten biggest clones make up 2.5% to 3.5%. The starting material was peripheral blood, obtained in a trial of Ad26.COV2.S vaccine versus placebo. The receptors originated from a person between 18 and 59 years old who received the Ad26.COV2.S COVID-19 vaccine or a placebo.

CDR3 amino acids: CASSLGTGIGSPLHF. The CDR3 bases are TGTGCCAGCAGCTTAGGGACAGGGATCGGTTCACCCCTCCACTTT. J is TRBJ1-6 and V is TRBV7-2; 8 nucleotides match TRBD1. Per the germline V gene, CDR1 is SGHTA and CDR2 is FQGNSA. CDR3 size: 15 residues. After removal of 1 base from V and 9 bases from J, the junction contained 5 bases not matched to a gene. Filled out from reference TRBV7-2 and TRBJ1-6, the complete variable domain reads GAGVSQSPSNKVTEKGKDVELRCDPISGHTALYWYRQSLGQGLEFLIYFQGNSAPDKSGLPSDRFSAERTGGSVSTLTIQRTQQEDSAVYLCASSLGTGIGSPLHFGNGTRLTVT.

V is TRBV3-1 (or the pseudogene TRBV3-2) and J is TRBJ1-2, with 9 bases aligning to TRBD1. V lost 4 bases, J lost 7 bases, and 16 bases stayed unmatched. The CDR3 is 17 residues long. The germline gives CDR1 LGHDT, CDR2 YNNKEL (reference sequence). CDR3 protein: CASSLSTFGQGRGGYTF. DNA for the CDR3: TGTGCCAGCAGCCTATCAACCTTCGGACAGGGGAGGGGTGGCTACACCTTC.

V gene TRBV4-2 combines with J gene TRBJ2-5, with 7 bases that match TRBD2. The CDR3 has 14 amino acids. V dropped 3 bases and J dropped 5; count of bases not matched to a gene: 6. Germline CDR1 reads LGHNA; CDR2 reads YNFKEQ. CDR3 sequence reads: CASSHGGSLETQYF. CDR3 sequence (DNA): TGTGCCAGCAGCCACGGGGGGTCGCTGGAGACCCAGTACTTC.

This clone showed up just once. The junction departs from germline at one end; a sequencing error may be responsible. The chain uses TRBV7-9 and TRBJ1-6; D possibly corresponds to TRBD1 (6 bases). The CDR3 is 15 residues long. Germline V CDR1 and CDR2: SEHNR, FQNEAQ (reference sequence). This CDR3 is CASSSPGGARSPLHF. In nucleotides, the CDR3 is TGCGCCAGCAGCTCGCCGGGGGGGGCGCGTTCACCCCTCCACTTT.

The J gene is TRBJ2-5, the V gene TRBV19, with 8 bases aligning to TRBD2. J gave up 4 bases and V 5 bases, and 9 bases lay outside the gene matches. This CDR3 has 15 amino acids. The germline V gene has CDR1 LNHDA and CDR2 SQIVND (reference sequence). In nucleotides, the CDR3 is TGTGCCAGTAGTCGATCGGGGGGGAGTCGAGAGACCCAGTACTTC. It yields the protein CASSRSGGSRETQYF.

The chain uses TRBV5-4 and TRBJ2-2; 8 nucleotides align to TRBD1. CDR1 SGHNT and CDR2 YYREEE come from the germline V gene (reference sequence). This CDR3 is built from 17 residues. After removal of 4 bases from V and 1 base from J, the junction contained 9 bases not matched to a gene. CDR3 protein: CASSLGWGQVNTGELFF. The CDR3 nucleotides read TGTGCCAGCAGCCTGGGGTGGGGACAGGTGAACACCGGGGAGCTGTTTTTT. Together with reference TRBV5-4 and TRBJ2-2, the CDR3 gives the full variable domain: ETGVTQSPTHLIKTRGQQVTLRCSSQSGHNTVSWYQQALGQGPQFIFQYYREEENGRGNFPPRFSGLQFPNYSSELNVNALELDDSALYLCASSLGWGQVNTGELFFGEGSRLTVL.

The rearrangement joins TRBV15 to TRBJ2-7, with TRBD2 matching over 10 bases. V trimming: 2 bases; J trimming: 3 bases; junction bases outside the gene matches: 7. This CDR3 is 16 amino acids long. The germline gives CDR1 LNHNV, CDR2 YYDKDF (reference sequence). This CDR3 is CATSRSPSGGNYEQYF. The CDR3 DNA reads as TGTGCCACCAGCAGATCACCTAGCGGGGGTAACTACGAGCAGTACTTC.

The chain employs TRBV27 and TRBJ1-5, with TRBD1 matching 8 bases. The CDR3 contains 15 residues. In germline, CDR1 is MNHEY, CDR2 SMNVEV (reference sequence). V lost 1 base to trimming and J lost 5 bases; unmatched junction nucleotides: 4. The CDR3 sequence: CASSLFRGPDQPQHF. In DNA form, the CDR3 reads TGTGCCAGCAGTTTATTCAGGGGGCCGGATCAGCCCCAGCATTTT.

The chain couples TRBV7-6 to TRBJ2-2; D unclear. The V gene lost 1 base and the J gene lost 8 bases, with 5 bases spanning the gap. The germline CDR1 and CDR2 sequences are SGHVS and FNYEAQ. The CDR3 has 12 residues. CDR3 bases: TGTGCCAGCAGCTTAGGGGAAGGGGAGCTGTTTTTT. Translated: CASSLGEGELFF. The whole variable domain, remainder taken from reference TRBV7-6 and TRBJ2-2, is GAGVSQSPRYKVTKRGQDVALRCDPISGHVSLYWYRQALGQGPEFLTYFNYEAQQDKSGLPNDRFSAERPEGSISTLTIQRTEQRDSAMYRCASSLGEGELFFGEGSRLTVL.

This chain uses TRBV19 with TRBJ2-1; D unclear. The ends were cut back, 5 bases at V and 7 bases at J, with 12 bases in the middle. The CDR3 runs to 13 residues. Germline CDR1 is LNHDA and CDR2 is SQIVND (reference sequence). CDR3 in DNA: TGTGCCAGTAGTCAGTGGGTAGGTAATGAGCAGTTCTTC. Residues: CASSQWVGNEQFF.

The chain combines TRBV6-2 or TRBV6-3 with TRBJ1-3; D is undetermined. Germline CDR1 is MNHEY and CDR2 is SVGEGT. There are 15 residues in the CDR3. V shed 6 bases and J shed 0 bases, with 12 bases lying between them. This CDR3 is CASSPWRVSGNTIYF. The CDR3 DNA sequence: TGTGCCAGCAGCCCTTGGCGCGTCTCTGGAAACACCATATATTTT.